The 13 T cell receptor beta chains given below trace back to one sample, sequenced in a study of CXCR3-negative and CXCR3-positive naive CD8 T cells. Each TRB cDNA library was prepared by 5' RACE (with UMI labels). After re-calling the 5' RACE reads, TCRdb lists one entry per CDR3 protein, DNA absent. This table holds some 7,000 distinct CDR3 sequences. The antigens these receptors bind are not known. Study conclusions and caveats: For CXCR3-positive naive cells, TRB CDR3s were more hydrophobic than those of CXCR3-negative naive cells.

Sequenced input: naive CXCR3+ CD8+ T cells from blood. Subset described: CD45RO-CCR7+CD27+CD95- naive CD8+ T cells expressing CXCR3 (TNR3+). These receptors all come from a human donor in good health. Some clones in this sample may be carry-over from other donors' samples.

This clonotype is deemed medium-sized by its frequency. The chain uses TRBV5-1 and TRBJ1-1; TCRdb outputs TRBD1, but without DNA this stays unchecked. This CDR3 has 14 residues. CDR1 and CDR2 from the germline V gene are SGHRS and YFSETQ. The CDR3 protein is CASSASDSAIGAFF.

V usage is TRBV14 and J usage is TRBJ2-5; TCRdb selects TRBD1, and the lack of DNA leaves this call unchecked. Germline assignment: CDR1 SGHDN and CDR2 FVKESK. The CDR3 extends over 14 amino acids. CDR3 amino acids: CASSPGTGRETQYF.

V usage is TRBV29-1 and J usage is TRBJ1-2; TCRdb's assignment of TRBD1 cannot be checked, as there is no DNA. Germline-derived CDR1 and CDR2 are SQVTM and ANQGSEA. The CDR3 is made up of 12 amino acids. The CDR3 protein is CSARDTGPGYTF.

This clonotype is identified as medium-sized from frequency. The chain recombines TRBV7-9 with TRBJ2-1; checking the TCRdb D call of TRBD2 is not possible without DNA. The CDR3 totals 13 residues. Germline loops: CDR1 SEHNR, CDR2 FQNEAQ (reference sequence). This chain's CDR3 is CASGPSSYNEQFF. Full variable domain (rest looked up from reference TRBV7-9 and TRBJ2-1): DTGVSQNPRHKITKRGQNVTFRCDPISEHNRLYWYRQTLGQGPEFLTYFQNEAQLEKSRLLSDRFSAERPKGSFSTLEIQRTEQGDSAMYLCASGPSSYNEQFFGPGTRLTVL.

This clonotype is called medium-sized based on its frequency. This sequence joins TRBV29-1 and TRBJ2-5; the TRBD2 assignment by TCRdb is unverifiable without DNA. The CDR3 contains 14 residues. Germline CDR1 is SQVTM and CDR2 is ANQGSEA. CDR3 residues: CSVELAGSRETQYF.

The genes are TRBV7-2 and TRBJ1-5. Germline V gene sequence: CDR1 SGHTA, CDR2 FQGNSA. The CDR3 extends over 13 amino acids. Here the CDR3 reads CASSLGGYQPQHF.

By frequency, this clonotype is medium-sized. The chain links TRBV25-1 to TRBJ2-1; TCRdb designates TRBD2, a call that cannot be tested without DNA. CDR1 is MGHDK and CDR2 is SYGVNS in the germline V gene. The CDR3 is 11 residues long. CDR3 sequence reads: CASSISREQFF.

Frequency places this clonotype as medium-sized. The chain combines TRBV20-1 with TRBJ1-2; the D gene TCRdb calls, TRBD1, cannot be checked with no DNA. Looked up from germline, CDR1 is DFQATT and CDR2 is SNEGSKA (reference sequence). CDR3 length: 15 amino acids. CDR3 sequence: CSAFDQRKPLYGYTF.

The chain joins TRBV5-1 to TRBJ2-1. Germline V gives CDR1 SGHRS, CDR2 YFSETQ. This CDR3 region has 11 residues. CDR3 loop: CASSMYNEQFF.

The CDR3 is CSASLGQGMTDTQYF. V and J are TRBV20-1 and TRBJ2-3; the D call of TRBD1 rests on TCRdb alone, since no DNA is present to check it. Looked up from germline, CDR1 is DFQATT and CDR2 is SNEGSKA (reference sequence). The CDR3 totals 15 residues.

This chain links TRBV29-1 with TRBJ2-5; lacking DNA, the TRBD1 call made by TCRdb goes unchecked. In germline, CDR1 is SQVTM, CDR2 ANQGSEA. There are 13 residues in the CDR3. The CDR3 is CSVDPDSKETQYF.

The rearrangement joins TRBV10-3 to TRBJ2-1; TCRdb reports TRBD2, a call that lacks DNA to check it against. CDR1 ENHRY and CDR2 SYGVKD come from the germline V gene. The CDR3 contains 15 residues. The CDR3: CAISESEVAGNEQFF.

V and J are TRBV5-5 and TRBJ2-2. The germline V gene has CDR1 SGHKS and CDR2 YYEKEE (reference sequence). The CDR3 loop spans 15 amino acids. CDR3 amino acids: CASSFSVLRAGELFF.